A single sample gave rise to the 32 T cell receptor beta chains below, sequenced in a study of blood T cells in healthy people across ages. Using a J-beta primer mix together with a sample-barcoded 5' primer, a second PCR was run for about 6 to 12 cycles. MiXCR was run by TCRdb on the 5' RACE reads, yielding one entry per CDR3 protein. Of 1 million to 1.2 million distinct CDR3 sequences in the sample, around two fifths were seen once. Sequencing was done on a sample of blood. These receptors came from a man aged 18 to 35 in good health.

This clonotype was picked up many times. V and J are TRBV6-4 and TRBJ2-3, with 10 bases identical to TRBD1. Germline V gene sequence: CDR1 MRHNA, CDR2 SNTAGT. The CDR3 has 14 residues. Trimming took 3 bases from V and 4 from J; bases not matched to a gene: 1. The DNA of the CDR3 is TGTGCCAGCAGTGAAGGACAGGGGGCAGATACGCAGTATTTT. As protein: CASSEGQGADTQYF.

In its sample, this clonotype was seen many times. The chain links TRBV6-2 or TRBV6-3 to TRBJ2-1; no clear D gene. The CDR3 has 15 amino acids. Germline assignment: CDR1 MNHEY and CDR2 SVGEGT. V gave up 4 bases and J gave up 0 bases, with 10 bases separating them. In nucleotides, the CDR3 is TGTGCCAGCAGTTCCGACGTGAGCTCCTACAATGAGCAGTTCTTC. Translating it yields CASSSDVSSYNEQFF.

This CDR3 reads CASSVTGTSGNTIYF. The CDR3 DNA sequence: TGTGCCAGCAGCGTAACAGGGACCTCTGGAAACACCATATATTTT. The chain couples TRBV12-3 or TRBV12-4 to TRBJ1-3; the D gene is possibly TRBD1 (6 bases). Trimming stripped 6 bases from V and 0 bases from J, with 12 bases between. The CDR3 totals 15 residues.

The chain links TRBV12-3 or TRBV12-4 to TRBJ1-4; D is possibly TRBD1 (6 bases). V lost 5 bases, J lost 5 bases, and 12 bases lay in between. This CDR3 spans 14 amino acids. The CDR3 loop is CASSPGQMNEKLFF. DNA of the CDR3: TGTGCCAGCAGTCCCGGACAGATGAATGAAAAACTGTTTTTT.

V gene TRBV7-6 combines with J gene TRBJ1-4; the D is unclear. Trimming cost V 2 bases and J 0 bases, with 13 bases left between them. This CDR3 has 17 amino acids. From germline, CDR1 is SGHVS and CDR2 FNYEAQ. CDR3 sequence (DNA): TGTGCCAGCAGCTTAAACCCCGCACCTTCAACTAATGAAAAACTGTTTTTT. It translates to CASSLNPAPSTNEKLFF.

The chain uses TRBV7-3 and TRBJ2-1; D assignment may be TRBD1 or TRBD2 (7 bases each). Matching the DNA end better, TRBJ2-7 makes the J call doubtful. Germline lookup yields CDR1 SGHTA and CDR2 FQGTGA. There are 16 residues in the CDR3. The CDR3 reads CASSLGGTASYNEQYF. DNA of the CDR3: TGTGCCAGCAGCTTGGGGGGGACAGCCTCCTACAATGAGCAGTACTTC.

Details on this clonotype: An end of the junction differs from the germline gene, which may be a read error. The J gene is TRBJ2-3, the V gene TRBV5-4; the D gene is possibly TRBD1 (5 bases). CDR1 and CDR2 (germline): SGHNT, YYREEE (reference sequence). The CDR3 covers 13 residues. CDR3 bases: TGTGCCAGCAGCTTGGGTTTGACAGATATGCAGTATTTT. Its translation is CASSLGLTDMQYF.

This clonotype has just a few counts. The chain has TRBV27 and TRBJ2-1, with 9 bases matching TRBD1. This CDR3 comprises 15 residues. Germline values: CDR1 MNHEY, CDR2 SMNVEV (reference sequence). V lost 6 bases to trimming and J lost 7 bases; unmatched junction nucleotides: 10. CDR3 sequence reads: CASRSFRDRANEQFF. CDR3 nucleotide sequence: TGTGCCAGCAGATCCTTCCGGGACAGGGCGAATGAGCAGTTCTTC.

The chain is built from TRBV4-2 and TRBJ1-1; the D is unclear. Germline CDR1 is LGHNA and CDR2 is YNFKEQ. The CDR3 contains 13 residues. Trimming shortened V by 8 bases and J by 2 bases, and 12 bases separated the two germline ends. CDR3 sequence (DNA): TGTGCCAGCGGGAAAGACGCAAACACTGAAGCTTTCTTT. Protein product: CASGKDANTEAFF.

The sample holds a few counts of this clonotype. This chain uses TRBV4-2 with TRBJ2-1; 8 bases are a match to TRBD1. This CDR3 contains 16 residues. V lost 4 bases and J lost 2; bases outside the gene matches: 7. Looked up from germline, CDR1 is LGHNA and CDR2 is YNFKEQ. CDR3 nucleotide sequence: TGTGCCAGCAGCCCACATGACAGGGGAACCTACAATGAGCAGTTCTTC. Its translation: CASSPHDRGTYNEQFF.

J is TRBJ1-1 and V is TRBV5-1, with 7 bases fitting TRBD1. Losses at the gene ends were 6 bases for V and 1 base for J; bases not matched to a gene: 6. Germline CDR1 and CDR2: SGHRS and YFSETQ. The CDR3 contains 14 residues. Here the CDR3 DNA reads TGCGCCAGCATGCAAGGGACAGCGAACACTGAAGCTTTCTTT. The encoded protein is CASMQGTANTEAFF.

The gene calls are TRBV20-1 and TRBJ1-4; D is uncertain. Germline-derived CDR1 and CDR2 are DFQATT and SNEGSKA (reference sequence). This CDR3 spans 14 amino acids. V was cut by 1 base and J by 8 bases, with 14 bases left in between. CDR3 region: CSARAHELGEKLFF. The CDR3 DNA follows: TGCAGTGCTAGAGCCCACGAACTGGGGGAAAAACTGTTTTTT.

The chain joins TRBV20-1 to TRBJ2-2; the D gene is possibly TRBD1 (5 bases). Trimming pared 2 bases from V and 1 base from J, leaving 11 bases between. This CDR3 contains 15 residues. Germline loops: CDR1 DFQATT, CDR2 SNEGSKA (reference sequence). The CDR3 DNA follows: TGCAGTGCTAGACCCCTCACAGGGAACACCGGGGAGCTGTTTTTT. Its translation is CSARPLTGNTGELFF.

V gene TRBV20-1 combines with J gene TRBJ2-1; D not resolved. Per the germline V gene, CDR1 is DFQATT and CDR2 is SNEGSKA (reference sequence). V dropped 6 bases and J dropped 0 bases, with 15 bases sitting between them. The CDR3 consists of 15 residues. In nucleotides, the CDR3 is TGCAGTGCCGAAGGCAGAAGTAGCTCCTACAATGAGCAGTTCTTC. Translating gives CSAEGRSSSYNEQFF.

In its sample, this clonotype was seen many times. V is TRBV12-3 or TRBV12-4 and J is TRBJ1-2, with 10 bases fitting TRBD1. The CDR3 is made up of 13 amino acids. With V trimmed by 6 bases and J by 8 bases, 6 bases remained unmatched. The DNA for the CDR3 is TGTGCCAGCAGGGAGACAGGGGGCCAAGGCTACACCTTC. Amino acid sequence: CASRETGGQGYTF.

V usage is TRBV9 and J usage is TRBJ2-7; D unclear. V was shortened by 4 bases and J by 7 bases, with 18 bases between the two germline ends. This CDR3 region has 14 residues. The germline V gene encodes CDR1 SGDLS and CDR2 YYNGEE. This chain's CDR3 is CASSPNPSDTEQYF. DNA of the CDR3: TGTGCCAGCAGCCCCAATCCCAGCGATACGGAGCAGTACTTC.

In DNA form, the CDR3 reads TGTGCCAGCAGCTTACGGGCGGGGGGGGCTAACTATGGCTACACCTTC. It yields the protein CASSLRAGGANYGYTF. The chain employs TRBV7-2 and TRBJ1-2; D is perhaps TRBD1 (5 bases). The CDR3 totals 16 residues. Germline assignment: CDR1 SGHTA and CDR2 FQGNSA. The ends were cut back, 2 bases at V and 0 bases at J, with 13 bases in the middle.

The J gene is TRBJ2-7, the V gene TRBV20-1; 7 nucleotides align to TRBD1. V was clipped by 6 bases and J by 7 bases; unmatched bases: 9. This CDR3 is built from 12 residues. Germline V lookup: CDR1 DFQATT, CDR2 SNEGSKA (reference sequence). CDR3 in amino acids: CSAHRGTGEQYF. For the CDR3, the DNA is TGCAGTGCGCACAGGGGTACCGGTGAGCAGTACTTC.

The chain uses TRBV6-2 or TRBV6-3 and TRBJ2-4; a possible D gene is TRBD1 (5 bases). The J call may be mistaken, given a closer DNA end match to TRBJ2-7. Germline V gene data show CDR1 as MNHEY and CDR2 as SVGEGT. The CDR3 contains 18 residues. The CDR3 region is CASSYSSKSTEFAYEQYF. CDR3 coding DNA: TGTGCCAGCAGTTACTCGTCAAAATCGACAGAATTCGCCTACGAGCAGTACTTC.

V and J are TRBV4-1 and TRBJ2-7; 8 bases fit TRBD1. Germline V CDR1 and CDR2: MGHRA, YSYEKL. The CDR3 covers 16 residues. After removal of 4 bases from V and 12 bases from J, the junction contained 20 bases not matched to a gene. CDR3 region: CASSPRDRNFLETRYF. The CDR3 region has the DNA TGCGCCAGCAGCCCCCGGGACAGGAATTTTTTAGAGACCCGGTACTTC.

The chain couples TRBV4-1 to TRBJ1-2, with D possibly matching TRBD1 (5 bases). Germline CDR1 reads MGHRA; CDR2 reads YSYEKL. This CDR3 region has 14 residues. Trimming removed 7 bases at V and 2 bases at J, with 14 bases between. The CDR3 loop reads CASNSGQGNYGYTF. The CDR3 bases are TGCGCCAGCAACAGCGGACAAGGAAACTATGGCTACACCTTC.

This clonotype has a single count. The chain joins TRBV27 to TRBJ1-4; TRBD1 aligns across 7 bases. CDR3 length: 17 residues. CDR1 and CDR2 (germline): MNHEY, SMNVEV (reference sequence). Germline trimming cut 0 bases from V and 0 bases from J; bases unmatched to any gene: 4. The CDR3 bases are TGTGCCAGCAGTTTATCTAAGGACAGGTCAACTAATGAAAAACTGTTTTTT. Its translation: CASSLSKDRSTNEKLFF.

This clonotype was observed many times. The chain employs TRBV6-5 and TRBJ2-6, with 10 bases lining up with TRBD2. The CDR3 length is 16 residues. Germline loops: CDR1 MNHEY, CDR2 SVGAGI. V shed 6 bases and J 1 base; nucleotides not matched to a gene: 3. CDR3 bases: TGTGCCAGCAGGTTTAGCGGGGGGTCTGGGGCCAACGTCCTGACTTTC. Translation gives CASRFSGGSGANVLTF.

The CDR3 reads CASSLASQGPTEAFF. The CDR3 coding sequence is TGTGCCAGCAGCTTAGCTAGCCAGGGCCCCACTGAAGCTTTCTTT. The chain uses TRBV7-2 and TRBJ1-1, with a tentative D call TRBD1 (5 bases). CDR1 and CDR2 from the germline V gene are SGHTA and FQGNSA. Deletions cut 0 bases from V and 4 bases from J, with 12 bases between. The length of the CDR3 is 15 residues.

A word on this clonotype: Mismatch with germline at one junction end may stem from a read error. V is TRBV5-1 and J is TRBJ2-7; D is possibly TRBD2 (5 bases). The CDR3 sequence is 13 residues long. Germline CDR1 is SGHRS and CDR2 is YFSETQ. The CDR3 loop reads CAGSHGKTYEQYF. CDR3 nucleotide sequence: TGCGCCGGCAGCCACGGGAAAACCTACGAGCAGTACTTC.

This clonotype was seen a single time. This CDR3 reads CASSSRAYYNEQYF. CDR3 in DNA: TGCGCCAGCAGCTCCAGGGCCTACTACAATGAGCAGTACTTC. The chain couples TRBV5-1 to TRBJ2-1, with D tentatively TRBD1 (5 bases). The DNA end is more similar to TRBJ2-7, so the J call may be wrong. Germline V lookup: CDR1 SGHRS, CDR2 YFSETQ. The CDR3 spans 14 residues.

The CDR3 here is CASSETTGYNEQYF. The CDR3 DNA reads TGTGCCAGCAGTGAGACGACAGGATACAATGAGCAGTACTTC. The chain links TRBV9 to TRBJ2-1; D is possibly TRBD1 (6 bases). The assigned J gene may be wrong: the sequence end matches TRBJ2-7 better. The CDR3 loop spans 14 amino acids. Per germline, CDR1 SGDLS and CDR2 YYNGEE.

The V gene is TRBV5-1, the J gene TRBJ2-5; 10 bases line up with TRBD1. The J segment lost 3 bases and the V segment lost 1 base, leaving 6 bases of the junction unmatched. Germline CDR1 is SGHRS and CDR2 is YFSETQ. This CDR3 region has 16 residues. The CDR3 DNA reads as TGCGCCAGCAGCTTGTGGGGACAGGGGTCGAAAGAGACCCAGTACTTC. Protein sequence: CASSLWGQGSKETQYF.

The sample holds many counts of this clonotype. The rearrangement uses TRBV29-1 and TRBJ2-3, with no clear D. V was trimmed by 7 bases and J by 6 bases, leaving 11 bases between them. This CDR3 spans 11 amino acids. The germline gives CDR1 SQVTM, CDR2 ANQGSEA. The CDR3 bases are TGCAGCGCCCTACTGGTGGATACGCAGTATTTT. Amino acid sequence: CSALLVDTQYF.

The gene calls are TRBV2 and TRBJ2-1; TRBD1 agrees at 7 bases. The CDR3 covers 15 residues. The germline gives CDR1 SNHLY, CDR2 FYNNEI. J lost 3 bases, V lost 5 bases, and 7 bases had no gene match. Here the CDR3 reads CASSRDSVDYNEQFF. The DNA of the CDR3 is TGTGCCAGCAGTCGGGACAGTGTGGACTACAATGAGCAGTTCTTC.

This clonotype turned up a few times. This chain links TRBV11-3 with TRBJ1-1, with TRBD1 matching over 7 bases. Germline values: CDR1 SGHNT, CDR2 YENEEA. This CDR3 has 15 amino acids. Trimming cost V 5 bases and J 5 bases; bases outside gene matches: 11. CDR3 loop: CASSKGQGDETEAFF. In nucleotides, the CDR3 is TGTGCCAGCAGCAAAGGCCAGGGGGACGAAACTGAAGCTTTCTTT.

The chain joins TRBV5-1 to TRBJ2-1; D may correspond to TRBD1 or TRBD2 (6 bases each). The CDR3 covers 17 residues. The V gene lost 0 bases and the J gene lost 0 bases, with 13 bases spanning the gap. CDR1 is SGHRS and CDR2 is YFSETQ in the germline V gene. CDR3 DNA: TGCGCCAGCAGCTTGGAGGGGGGCCCGAGCTCCTACAATGAGCAGTTCTTC. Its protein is CASSLEGGPSSYNEQFF.